This T cell receptor beta chain came from a study of blood T cell repertoires in COVID-19. In the study overall: The United States, Italy and Spain supplied acute and convalescent COVID-19 samples.

The J segment lost 6 bases and the V segment lost 3 bases, leaving 5 bases of the junction unmatched. Germline V gene sequence: CDR1 SGHRS, CDR2 YFSETQ. CDR3 length: 14 residues. Repertoires were generated with immunoSEQ multiplex PCR, while TCRdb's copy carries only in-frame clones and drops some. This sample has about 80,000 clones, with about 87% found just once. The material sequenced was peripheral blood. The clonotype comes from a woman aged 80 or older with acute or convalescent COVID-19. The chain links TRBV5-1 to TRBJ2-3, with 9 bases aligning to TRBD2. In DNA form, the CDR3 reads TGCGCCAGCAGCTCCCGTAGCGGGGGTGATACGCAGTATTTT. Translating gives CASSSRSGGDTQYF.